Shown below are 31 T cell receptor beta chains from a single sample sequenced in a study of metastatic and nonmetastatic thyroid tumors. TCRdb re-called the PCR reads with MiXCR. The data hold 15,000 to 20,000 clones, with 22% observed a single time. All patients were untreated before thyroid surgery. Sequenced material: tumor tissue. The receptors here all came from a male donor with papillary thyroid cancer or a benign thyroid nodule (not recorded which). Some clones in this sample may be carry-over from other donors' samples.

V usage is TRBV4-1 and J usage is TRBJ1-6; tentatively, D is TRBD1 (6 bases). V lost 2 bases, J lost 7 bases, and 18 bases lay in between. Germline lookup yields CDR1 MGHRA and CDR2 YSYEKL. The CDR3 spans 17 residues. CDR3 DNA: TGCGCCAGCAGCCAAATAGGGAGGGGGGGTAAAAATTCACCCCTCCACTTT. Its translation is CASSQIGRGGKNSPLHF.

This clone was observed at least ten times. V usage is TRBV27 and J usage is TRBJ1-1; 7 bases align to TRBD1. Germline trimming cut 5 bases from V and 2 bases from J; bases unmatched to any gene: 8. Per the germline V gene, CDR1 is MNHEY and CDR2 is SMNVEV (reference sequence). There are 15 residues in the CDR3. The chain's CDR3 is CASSHRGQFNTEAFF. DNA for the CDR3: TGTGCCAGCAGTCACAGGGGACAGTTCAACACTGAAGCTTTCTTT.

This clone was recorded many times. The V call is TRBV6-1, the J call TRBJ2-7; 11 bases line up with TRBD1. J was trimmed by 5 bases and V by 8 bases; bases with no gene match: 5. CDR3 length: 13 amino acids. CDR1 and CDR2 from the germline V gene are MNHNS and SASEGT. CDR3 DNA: TGTGCCAGCGGCGGACAGGGGGCGAACGAGCAGTACTTC. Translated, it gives CASGGQGANEQYF.

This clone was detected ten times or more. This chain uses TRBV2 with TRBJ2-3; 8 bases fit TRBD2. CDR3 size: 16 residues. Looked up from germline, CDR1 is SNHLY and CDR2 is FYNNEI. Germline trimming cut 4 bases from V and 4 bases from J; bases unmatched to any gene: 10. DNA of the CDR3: TGTGCCAGCAGTGTTTTAGGGGGACTAGGTGCAGATACGCAGTATTTT. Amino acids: CASSVLGGLGADTQYF.

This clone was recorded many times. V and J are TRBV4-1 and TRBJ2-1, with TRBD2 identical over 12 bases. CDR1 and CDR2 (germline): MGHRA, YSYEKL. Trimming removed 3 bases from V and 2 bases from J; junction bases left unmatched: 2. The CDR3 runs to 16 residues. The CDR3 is CASSQRLAGAYNEQFF. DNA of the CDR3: TGCGCCAGCAGCCAGAGACTAGCGGGGGCCTACAATGAGCAGTTCTTC.

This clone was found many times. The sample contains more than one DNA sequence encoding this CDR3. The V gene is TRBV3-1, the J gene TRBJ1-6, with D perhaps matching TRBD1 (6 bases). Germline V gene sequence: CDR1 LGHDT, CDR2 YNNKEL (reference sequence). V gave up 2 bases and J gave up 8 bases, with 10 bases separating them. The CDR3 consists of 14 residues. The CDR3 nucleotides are TGTGCCAGCAGCCAACGGGGGCGTGATTCACCCCTCCACTTT. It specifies CASSQRGRDSPLHF.

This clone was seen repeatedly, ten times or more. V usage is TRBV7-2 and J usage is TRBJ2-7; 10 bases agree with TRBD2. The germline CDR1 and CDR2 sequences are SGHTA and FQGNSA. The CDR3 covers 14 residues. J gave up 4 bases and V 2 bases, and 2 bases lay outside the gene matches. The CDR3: CASSLRTSGYEQYF. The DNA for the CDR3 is TGTGCCAGCAGCTTAAGGACTAGCGGATACGAGCAGTACTTC.

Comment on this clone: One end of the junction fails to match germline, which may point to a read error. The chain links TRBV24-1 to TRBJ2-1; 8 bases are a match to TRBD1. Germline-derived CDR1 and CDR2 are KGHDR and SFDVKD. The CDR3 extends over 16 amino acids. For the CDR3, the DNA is TGTGCCACCCGTGACACACAGGGGGACAGTAGGACTGAGCAGATCTTC. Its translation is CATRDTQGDSRTEQIF.

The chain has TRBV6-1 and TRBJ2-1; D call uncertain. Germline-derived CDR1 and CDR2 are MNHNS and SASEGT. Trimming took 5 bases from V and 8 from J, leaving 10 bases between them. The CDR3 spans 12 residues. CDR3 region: CASSMELYEQFF. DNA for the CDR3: TGTGCCAGCAGTATGGAATTGTATGAGCAGTTCTTC.

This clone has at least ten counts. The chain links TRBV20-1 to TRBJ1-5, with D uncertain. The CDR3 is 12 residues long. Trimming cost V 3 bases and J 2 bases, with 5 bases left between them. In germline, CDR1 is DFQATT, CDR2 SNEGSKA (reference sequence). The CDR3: CSARSGNQPQHF. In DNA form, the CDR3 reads TGCAGTGCTAGGTCGGGCAATCAGCCCCAGCATTTT.

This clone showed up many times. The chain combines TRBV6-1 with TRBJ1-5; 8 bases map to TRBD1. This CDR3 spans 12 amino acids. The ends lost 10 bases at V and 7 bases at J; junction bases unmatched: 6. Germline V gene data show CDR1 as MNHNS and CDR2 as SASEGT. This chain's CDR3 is CATGQGQQPQHF. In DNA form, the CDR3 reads TGTGCCACCGGACAGGGTCAACAGCCCCAGCATTTT.

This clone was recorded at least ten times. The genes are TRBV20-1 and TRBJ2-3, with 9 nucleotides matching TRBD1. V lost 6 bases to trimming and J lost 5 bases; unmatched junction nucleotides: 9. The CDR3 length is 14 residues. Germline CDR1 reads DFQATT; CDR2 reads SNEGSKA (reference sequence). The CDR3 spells CSAPRDRVGDTQYF. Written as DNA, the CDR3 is TGCAGTGCGCCCCGGGACAGGGTAGGAGATACGCAGTATTTT.

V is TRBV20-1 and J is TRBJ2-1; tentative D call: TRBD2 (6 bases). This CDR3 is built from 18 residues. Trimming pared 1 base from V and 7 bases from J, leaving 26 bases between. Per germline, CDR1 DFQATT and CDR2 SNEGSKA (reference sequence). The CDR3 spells CSARGPGSGRTLVNEQFF. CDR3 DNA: TGCAGTGCTAGAGGCCCTGGTAGCGGTAGGACCCTGGTGAATGAGCAGTTCTTC.

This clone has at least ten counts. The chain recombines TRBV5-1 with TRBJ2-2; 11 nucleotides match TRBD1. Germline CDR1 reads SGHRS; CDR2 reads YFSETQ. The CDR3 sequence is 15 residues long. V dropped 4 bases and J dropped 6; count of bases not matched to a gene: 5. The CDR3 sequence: CASSERTGGPGELFF. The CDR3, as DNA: TGCGCCAGCAGCGAACGGACAGGGGGCCCCGGGGAGCTGTTTTTT.

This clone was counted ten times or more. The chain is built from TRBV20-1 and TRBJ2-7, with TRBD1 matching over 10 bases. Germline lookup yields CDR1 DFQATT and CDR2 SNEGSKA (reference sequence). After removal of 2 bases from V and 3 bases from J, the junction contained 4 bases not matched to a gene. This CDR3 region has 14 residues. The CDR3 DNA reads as TGCAGTGCTAGAATCGGACAGGGGGTCTACGAGCAGTACTTC. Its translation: CSARIGQGVYEQYF.

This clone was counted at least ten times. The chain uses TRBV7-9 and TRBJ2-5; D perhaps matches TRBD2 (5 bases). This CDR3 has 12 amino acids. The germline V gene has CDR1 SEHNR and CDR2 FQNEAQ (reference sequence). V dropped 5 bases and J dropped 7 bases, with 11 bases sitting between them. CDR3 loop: CASSHQEGTQYF. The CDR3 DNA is TGTGCCAGCAGCCACCAAGAGGGGACCCAGTACTTC.

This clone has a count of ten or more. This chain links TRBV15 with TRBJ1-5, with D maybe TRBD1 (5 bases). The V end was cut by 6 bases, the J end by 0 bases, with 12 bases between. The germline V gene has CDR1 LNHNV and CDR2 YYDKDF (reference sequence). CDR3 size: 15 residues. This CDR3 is CATSQGGSSNQPQHF. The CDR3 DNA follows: TGTGCCACCAGTCAGGGAGGGAGTAGCAATCAGCCCCAGCATTTT.

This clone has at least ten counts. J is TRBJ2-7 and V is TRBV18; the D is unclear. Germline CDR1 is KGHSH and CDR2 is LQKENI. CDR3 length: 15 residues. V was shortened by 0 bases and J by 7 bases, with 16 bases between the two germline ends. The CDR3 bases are TGTGCCAGCTCACCACCGTCCCGGGCCCAAGTGGAGCAGTACTTC. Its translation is CASSPPSRAQVEQYF.

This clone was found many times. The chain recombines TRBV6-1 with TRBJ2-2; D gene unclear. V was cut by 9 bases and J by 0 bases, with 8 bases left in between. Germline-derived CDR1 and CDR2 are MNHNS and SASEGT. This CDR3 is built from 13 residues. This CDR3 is CASRAPNTGELFF. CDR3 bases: TGTGCCAGTCGTGCACCGAACACCGGGGAGCTGTTTTTT.

DNA for the CDR3: TGTGCCAGCTCACCACGATACAGATCAAGCCTGACTTTC. Translated, it gives CASSPRYRSSLTF. The rearrangement links TRBV18 to TRBJ2-6; D is ambiguous. CDR1 is KGHSH, CDR2 LQKENI, per germline. CDR3 length: 13 amino acids. V dropped 1 base and J dropped 15 bases, with 13 bases sitting between them.

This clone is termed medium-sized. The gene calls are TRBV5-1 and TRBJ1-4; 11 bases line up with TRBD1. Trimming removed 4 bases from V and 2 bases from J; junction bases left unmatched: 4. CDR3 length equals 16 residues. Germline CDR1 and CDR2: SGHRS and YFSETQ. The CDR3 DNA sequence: TGCGCCAGCAGCCCCGGACAGGGGGCGACTAATGAAAAACTGTTTTTT. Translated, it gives CASSPGQGATNEKLFF.

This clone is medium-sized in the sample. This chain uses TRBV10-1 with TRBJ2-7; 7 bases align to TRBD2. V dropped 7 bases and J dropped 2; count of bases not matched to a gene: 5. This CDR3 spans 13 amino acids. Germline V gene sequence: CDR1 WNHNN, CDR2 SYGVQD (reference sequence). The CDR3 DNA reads TGCGCCAGCACCGAGGGACTACCCTACGAGCAGTACTTC. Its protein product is CASTEGLPYEQYF.

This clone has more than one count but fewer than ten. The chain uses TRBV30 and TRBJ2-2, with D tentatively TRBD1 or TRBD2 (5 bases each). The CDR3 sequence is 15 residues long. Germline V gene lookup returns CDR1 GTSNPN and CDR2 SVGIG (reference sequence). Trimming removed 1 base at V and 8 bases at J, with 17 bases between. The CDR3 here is CAWSAGTEDSGELFF. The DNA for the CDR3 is TGTGCCTGGAGTGCCGGGACGGAGGACTCAGGGGAGCTGTTTTTT.

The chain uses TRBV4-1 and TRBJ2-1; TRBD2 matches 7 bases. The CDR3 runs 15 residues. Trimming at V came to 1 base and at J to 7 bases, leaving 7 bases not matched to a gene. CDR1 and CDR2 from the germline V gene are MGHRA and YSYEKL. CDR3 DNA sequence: TGCGCCAGCAGCCAAGGGACTAGACGGTTAAATGAGCAGTTCTTC. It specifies CASSQGTRRLNEQFF.

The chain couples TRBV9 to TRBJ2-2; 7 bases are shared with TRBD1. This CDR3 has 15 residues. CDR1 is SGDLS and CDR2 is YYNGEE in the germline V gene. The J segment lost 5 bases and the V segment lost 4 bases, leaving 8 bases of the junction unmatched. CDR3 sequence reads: CASSSRTGYTGELFF. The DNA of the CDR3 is TGTGCCAGCAGCTCCAGGACAGGTTATACCGGGGAGCTGTTTTTT.

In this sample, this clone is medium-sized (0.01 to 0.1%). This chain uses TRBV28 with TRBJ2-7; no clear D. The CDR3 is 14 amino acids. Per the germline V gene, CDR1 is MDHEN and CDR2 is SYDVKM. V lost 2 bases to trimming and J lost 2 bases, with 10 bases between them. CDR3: CASSLQQVPYEQYF. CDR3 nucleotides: TGTGCCAGCAGTTTACAACAAGTACCCTACGAGCAGTACTTC.

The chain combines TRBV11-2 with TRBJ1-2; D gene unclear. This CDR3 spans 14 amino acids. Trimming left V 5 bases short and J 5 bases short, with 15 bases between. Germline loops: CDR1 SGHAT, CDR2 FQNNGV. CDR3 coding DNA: TGTGCCAGCAGCCCATTCGACATCGAATATGGCTACACCTTC. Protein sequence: CASSPFDIEYGYTF.

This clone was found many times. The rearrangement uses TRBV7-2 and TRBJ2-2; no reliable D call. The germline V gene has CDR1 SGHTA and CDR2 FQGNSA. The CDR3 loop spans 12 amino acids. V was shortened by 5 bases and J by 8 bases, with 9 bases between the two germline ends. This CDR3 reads CASSEDLGELFF. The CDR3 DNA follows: TGTGCCAGCAGCGAAGATCTTGGGGAGCTGTTTTTT. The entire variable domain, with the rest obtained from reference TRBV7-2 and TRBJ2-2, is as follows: GAGVSQSPSNKVTEKGKDVELRCDPISGHTALYWYRQSLGQGLEFLIYFQGNSAPDKSGLPSDRFSAERTGGSVSTLTIQRTQQEDSAVYLCASSEDLGELFFGEGSRLTVL.

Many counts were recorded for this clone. The CDR3 spells CASSSMQGARAFF. DNA for the CDR3: TGTGCCAGCAGCTCAATGCAGGGGGCCAGGGCTTTCTTT. The chain employs TRBV7-3 and TRBJ1-1, with 8 bases lining up with TRBD1. There are 13 residues in the CDR3. Germline V gene data show CDR1 as SGHTA and CDR2 as FQGTGA. With 4 bases clipped from V and 11 bases from J, the junction kept 9 bases outside the gene matches.

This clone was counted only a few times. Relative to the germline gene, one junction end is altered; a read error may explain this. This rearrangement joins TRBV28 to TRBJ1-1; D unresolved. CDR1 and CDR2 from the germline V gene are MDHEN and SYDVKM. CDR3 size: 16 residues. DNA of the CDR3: TGTGCCAGCAGCGATGGTAGGGTATTGAGGAACACTGAAGCTTTATTT. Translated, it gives CASSDGRVLRNTEALF. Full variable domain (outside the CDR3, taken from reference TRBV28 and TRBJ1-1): DVKVTQSSRYLVKRTGEKVFLECVQDMDHENMFWYRQDPGLGLRLIYFSYDVKMKEKGDIPEGYSVSREKKERFSLILESASTNQTSMYLCASSDGRVLRNTEALFGQGTRLTVV.

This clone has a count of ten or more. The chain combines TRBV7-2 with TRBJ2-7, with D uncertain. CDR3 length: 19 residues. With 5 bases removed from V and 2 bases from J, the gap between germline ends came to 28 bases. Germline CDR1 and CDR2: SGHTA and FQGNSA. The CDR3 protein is CASSLEPPYVWGLPYEQYF. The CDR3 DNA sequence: TGTGCCAGCAGCCTCGAACCCCCCTACGTGTGGGGATTACCCTACGAGCAGTACTTC.